These 9 T cell receptor beta chains came from one sample sequenced in a study of T cell responses to AZD1222 COVID-19 vaccine listed by TCRdb under 2021. Library construction relied on the immunoSEQ multiplex PCR assay. The clones in this table, taken by TCRdb from immuneACCESS, are in-frame only. Not every clone is retained; where verified, under half of the shortfall comes from an unresolved V gene, and the cause of the rest is unknown. This sample is represented by around 140,000 clones; more than 85% of them were singletons. The ten biggest clones cover 1.9% of the sample. The time point label of this sample denotes: about 28 days (+/-7) after the second vaccine dose. The specimen was peripheral blood, collected 28 days after the second AZD1222 dose. All receptors come from an adult who received the AZD1222 COVID-19 vaccine.

The rearrangement uses TRBV5-1 and TRBJ2-2; the D gene could be TRBD1 or TRBD2 (5 bases each). Germline V gives CDR1 SGHRS, CDR2 YFSETQ. V shed 1 base and J shed 4 bases, with 14 bases lying between them. The CDR3 runs to 16 residues. CDR3 protein: CASSLIWGYGTGELFF. In DNA, the CDR3 is TGCGCCAGCAGCTTGATTTGGGGGTACGGCACCGGGGAGCTGTTTTTT.

The V call is TRBV6-1, the J call TRBJ1-5, with no clear D. Germline loops: CDR1 MNHNS, CDR2 SASEGT. V lost 0 bases to trimming and J lost 4 bases, with 10 bases between them. CDR3 length: 15 residues. CDR3 coding DNA: TGTGCCAGCAGTGAAGCGCTCAGCCTAAATCAGCCCCAGCATTTT. Translated: CASSEALSLNQPQHF.

The V gene is TRBV28, the J gene TRBJ2-7, with no clear D. Germline loops: CDR1 MDHEN, CDR2 SYDVKM. The CDR3 runs 16 residues. V lost 4 bases, J lost 0 bases, and 16 bases lay in between. CDR3 sequence: CASSSPGSITSYEQYV. The DNA for the CDR3 is TGTGCCAGCAGTTCCCCGGGCAGCATTACCTCCTACGAGCAGTACGTC.

V and J are TRBV6-5 and TRBJ1-2; 7 bases match TRBD1. Unmatched junction bases numbered 8, after V lost 4 bases and J lost 3 bases. Germline loops: CDR1 MNHEY, CDR2 SVGAGI. The CDR3 consists of 15 residues. The CDR3, as DNA: TGTGCCAGCAGTTCCCCCCCACAGGGGCACTATGGCTACACCTTC. Its protein is CASSSPPQGHYGYTF.

The chain employs TRBV5-6 and TRBJ1-2; tentatively, D is TRBD1 (6 bases). V shed 7 bases and J shed 2 bases, with 12 bases lying between them. Germline loops: CDR1 SGHDT, CDR2 YYEEEE. This CDR3 has 13 amino acids. CDR3 amino acids: CASWGPINYGYTF. CDR3 coding DNA: TGTGCCAGCTGGGGGCCGATCAACTATGGCTACACCTTC.

The chain couples TRBV19 to TRBJ1-5; no clear D gene. The CDR3 loop spans 17 amino acids. Germline loops: CDR1 LNHDA, CDR2 SQIVND (reference sequence). Trimming pared 5 bases from V and 4 bases from J, leaving 21 bases between. The CDR3 nucleotides read TGTGCCAGTAGTTCGCCGGGGATTAGGTCTTTGAATCAGCCCCAGCATTTT. Its protein is CASSSPGIRSLNQPQHF.

V is TRBV7-9 and J is TRBJ2-1; TRBD2 agrees at 9 bases. The CDR3 loop spans 15 amino acids. Trimming cost V 2 bases and J 12 bases; bases outside gene matches: 11. Germline V CDR1 and CDR2: SEHNR, FQNEAQ (reference sequence). CDR3 in DNA: TGTGCCAGCAGCTTAAGTATGACTAGCGGATTTGTGCAGTTCTTC. It specifies CASSLSMTSGFVQFF.

This chain links TRBV7-2 with TRBJ2-7; D may be TRBD2 (7 bases). CDR3 length: 16 amino acids. Germline V gene sequence: CDR1 SGHTA, CDR2 FQGNSA. V was trimmed by 2 bases and J by 3 bases, leaving 17 bases between them. CDR3 DNA sequence: TGTGCCAGCAGCTTAACTTTGGGGGGGCGAAACTACGAGCAGTACTTC. Its protein product is CASSLTLGGRNYEQYF.

V gene TRBV19 combines with J gene TRBJ1-5; D is perhaps TRBD1 (6 bases). CDR1 is LNHDA, CDR2 SQIVND, per germline (reference sequence). CDR3 length: 14 amino acids. Trimming shortened V by 2 bases and J by 6 bases, and 11 bases separated the two germline ends. CDR3 sequence: CASSIKGGRQPQHF. As DNA, the CDR3 is TGTGCCAGTAGTATAAAGGGGGGTCGTCAGCCCCAGCATTTT.